Described below is a single T cell receptor (beta chain) sequence and its context. Its antigen is undetermined. Donors had nominal health at sampling but likely had unrecorded immune exposures. These data come from a study of cytomegalovirus exposure and HLA in healthy donors. Across the whole study: About 85 million unique TCR sequences came from HLA-typed donors in an early release. Whole-study findings and limits: Despite most TCR sequences being rare, some public TCRs occurred in many donors.

The study ran its PCR with 60 Vbeta and 13 Jbeta primers. Sequencing used immunoSEQ multiplex PCR; TCRdb keeps in-frame clones, though not all of them. The sample consists of more than 50,000 clones, 75% to 80% of them appearing once. Deletions cut 0 bases from V and 8 bases from J, with 10 bases between. The CDR3 spans 13 residues. CDR1 LNHNV and CDR2 YYDKDF come from the germline V gene (reference sequence). The sequence derives from a female donor in good health and CMV-seronegative. The chain has TRBV15 and TRBJ1-2; possibly TRBD1 for D (6 bases). Material for sequencing was PBMCs. CDR3 amino acids: CATSRDHRDGYTF. DNA for the CDR3: TGTGCCACCAGCAGAGATCACAGGGACGGCTACACCTTC.